Following are 3 T cell receptor beta chains from one sample sequenced in a study of OX40 agonist ivuxolimab in advanced cancers. Assay used: immunoSEQ multiplex PCR; TCRdb lists only in-frame clones, some missing. The repertoire consists of tens of thousands of clones, with 86% occurring once and the leading ten covering 0.85% to 1%. The sequencing here drew on CD4+ or CD8+ T cells sorted from blood, taken in a trial of the OX40 agonist ivuxolimab. These receptors originate from an adult with an advanced solid tumor such as melanoma, head and neck, liver or kidney cancer.

This sequence joins TRBV19 and TRBJ1-2, with 9 positions matching TRBD1. Trimming removed 3 bases from V and 4 bases from J; junction bases left unmatched: 3. Germline assignment: CDR1 LNHDA and CDR2 SQIVND (reference sequence). The length of the CDR3 is 14 residues. The CDR3 coding sequence is TGTGCCAGTAGTATGGGGACAGGGCCCTATGGCTACACCTTC. This sequence encodes CASSMGTGPYGYTF.

This chain connects TRBV9 to TRBJ2-1; 9 bases match TRBD2. The CDR3 runs 16 residues. The germline V gene has CDR1 SGDLS and CDR2 YYNGEE. The trim removed 0 bases at V and 3 bases at J, leaving 4 bases unmatched. This chain's CDR3 is CASSVAPAGGYNEQFF. The DNA for the CDR3 is TGTGCCAGCAGCGTAGCCCCAGCGGGGGGCTACAATGAGCAGTTCTTC.

V usage is TRBV14 and J usage is TRBJ2-2; D is uncertain. Germline CDR1 and CDR2: SGHDN and FVKESK. The CDR3 totals 13 residues. V gave up 4 bases and J gave up 5 bases, with 8 bases separating them. The CDR3: CASSRLMTGELFF. Here the CDR3 DNA reads TGTGCCAGCAGCCGATTGATGACCGGGGAGCTGTTTTTT.